This entry describes one T cell receptor beta chain. Libraries were prepared by immunoSEQ multiplex PCR; TCRdb keeps only in-frame clonotypes and omits some of them. The data show some 41,000 clones, more than 80% seen once. Germline V gene data show CDR1 as MGHRA and CDR2 as YSYEKL. This CDR3 is 13 amino acids long. The V gene lost 6 bases and the J gene lost 4 bases, with 7 bases spanning the gap. The sample belongs to a study of brain T cells in children with intractable seizures. Sequencing was performed on peripheral blood, taken at surgery. The chain joins TRBV4-1 to TRBJ2-6; D unresolved. This TCR came from a girl aged 2 to 9 with tuberous sclerosis and intractable seizures. This chain's CDR3 is CASRGTGANVLTF. CDR3 DNA sequence: TGCGCCAGCAGAGGTACGGGGGCCAACGTCCTGACTTTC.